Included here is one T cell receptor (beta chain) sequence, with context. Germline lookup yields CDR1 ENHRY and CDR2 SYGVKD. Trimming removed 2 bases at V and 1 base at J, with 14 bases between. The CDR3 is 17 residues long. This entry comes from a study of T cell responses to AZD1222 COVID-19 vaccine. Some clones are missing from TCRdb's copy, which holds only in-frame ones; the method was immunoSEQ multiplex PCR. The sample holds around 150,000 clones; 85% to 95% are singletons and the top ten take 1.6%. The clonotype comes from an adult in good health. This rearrangement joins TRBV10-3 to TRBJ2-2; D ambiguous. Source: peripheral blood, taken on day 0 of AZD1222 vaccination. The CDR3 spells CAISEGSGWENTGELFF. CDR3 nucleotide sequence: TGTGCCATCAGTGAGGGGTCTGGGTGGGAGAACACCGGGGAGCTGTTTTTT.